These T cell receptor beta chains were read from a single sample in a study of beta chain features in type 1 diabetes. Sequencing was performed with immunoSEQ multiplex PCR; in TCRdb, only in-frame clones are kept and a portion is missing. The table has tens of thousands of clones, less than 65% seen once. The sequencing sample was made of Tregs from blood. These receptors all stem from a young woman with type 1 diabetes. Both conserved end residues are part of each CDR3. Fields, in order: D gene, clone size, J gene, V gene, CDR3 DNA, CDR3 protein. The D gene is left open where the match is weak. Clone size is stated in some rows and not others, as once, few, many or a class when expanded.

>TRBD1|-|TRBJ2-4|TRBV11-2
TGTGCCAGCAGCTGGGGACAGCCGGCCAAAAACATTCAGTACTTC
CASSWGQPAKNIQYF
>TRBD1|-|TRBJ2-7|TRBV10-1
TGCGCCAGCAGTGAAGGGACAGGGGTTAAGCAGTACTTC
CASSEGTGVKQYF
>TRBD2|few|TRBJ2-1|TRBV11-2
TGTGCCAGCAGCTTGTACGACTTTCAGCGGGAGCCTGAGCAGTTCTTC
CASSLYDFQREPEQFF
>TRBD1|few|TRBJ2-2|TRBV5-1
TGCGCCAGCAGCTCACAGGGGATCACCGGGGAGCTGTTTTTT
CASSSQGITGELFF
>TRBD1|-|TRBJ1-2|TRBV19
TGTGCCAGTAACCGGGACAGGGGGGCCTATGGCTACACCTTC
CASNRDRGAYGYTF
>-|once|TRBJ1-4|TRBV5-4
TGTGCCAGCAGCTTTTGGGGGGGACGTGAAAAACTGTTTTTT
CASSFWGGREKLFF
>TRBD1|-|TRBJ1-5|TRBV4-2
TGTGCCAGCAGCCGCACAGGGGAGTTTGGCAATCAGCCCCAGCATTTT
CASSRTGEFGNQPQHF
>-|-|TRBJ1-5|TRBV7-2
TGTGCCAGCAGCCTTCGACGGGGAAATCAGCCCCAGCATTTT
CASSLRRGNQPQHF
>-|-|TRBJ1-2|TRBV10-3
TGTGCCATCAGTTTAGGACGCTGGGAGGGCTACACCTTC
CAISLGRWEGYTF
>-|few|TRBJ2-7|TRBV7-9
TGTGCCAGCAGCTTAGATCGGAGCTCCTACGAGCAGTACTTC
CASSLDRSSYEQYF
>-|-|TRBJ1-1|TRBV5-4
TGTGCCAGCAGGAAGCTTGGTCAGGGAGGGGCTAACACTGAAGCTTTCTTT
CASRKLGQGGANTEAFF
>-|-|TRBJ2-2|TRBV5-3
TGTGCCAGAAGCCCCGGACAGAACACCGGGGAGCTGTTTTTT
CARSPGQNTGELFF
>TRBD2|-|TRBJ2-4|TRBV28
TGTGCCAGCAGTTCAGCGGGGGAAAACATTCAGTACTTC
CASSSAGENIQYF
>TRBD2|-|TRBJ2-1|TRBV5-1
TGCGCCAGCAGTAGTGTGACTAGCGGGAGGAGTGAGCAGTTCTTC
CASSSVTSGRSEQFF
>TRBD2|-|TRBJ2-2|TRBV28
TGTGCCAGCAGTTGGGGACTAGCGGGAGCCGGGGAGCTGTTTTTT
CASSWGLAGAGELFF
>-|-|TRBJ1-2|TRBV6-5
TGTGCCAGCAGCCGTCCCGGGACTGCTAACTATGGCTACACCTTC
CASSRPGTANYGYTF
>TRBD2|-|TRBJ2-3|TRBV7-6
TGTGCCAGCAGCCCGCAGGGGGGGACTAGCGGGAGCTGGGATACGCAGTATTTT
CASSPQGGTSGSWDTQYF
>-|-|TRBJ2-5|TRBV7-3
TGTGCCAGCAGTCCCACCGGGGAAGAGACCCAGTACTTC
CASSPTGEETQYF
>TRBD1|-|TRBJ1-1|TRBV28
TGTGCCAGCAGTAAACGCCCGGGACAGGGGAACACTGAAGCTTTCTTT
CASSKRPGQGNTEAFF
>-|-|TRBJ2-4|TRBV28
TGTGCCAGCAGGGACAGTGCACACATTCAGTACTTC
CASRDSAHIQYF
>TRBD1|-|TRBJ2-3|TRBV7-9
TGTGCCGGGGGACAGGGACCAGATACGCAGTATTTT
CAGGQGPDTQYF
>-|once|TRBJ1-4|TRBV27
TGTGCCAGCAGTTTATTCGGCAGGGCCCGGTCCGAAGGAAAACTGTTTTTT
CASSLFGRARSEGKLFF
>TRBD1|-|TRBJ2-5|TRBV29-1
TGCAGCGTTCTGGGACAGGGCAACCAAGAGACCCAGTACTTC
CSVLGQGNQETQYF
>TRBD2|few|TRBJ2-1|TRBV18
TGTGCCAGCTCACCGGCCCTAGCGGGAATCAATGAGCAGTTCTTC
CASSPALAGINEQFF
>TRBD1|-|TRBJ1-3|TRBV10-2
TGCGCCAGATCCAAGACAGGGACTGGGGGAAACACCATATATTTT
CARSKTGTGGNTIYF
>TRBD1|-|TRBJ2-1|TRBV11-2
TGTGCCAGCAACCCAGGACAGGGGGGTCCCAATGAGCAGTTCTTC
CASNPGQGGPNEQFF
>TRBD2|-|TRBJ2-7|TRBV23-1
TGCGCCAGCAGTCAGTGGGAGGGCCCTTACGAGCAGTACTTC
CASSQWEGPYEQYF
>-|-|TRBJ1-1|TRBV7-9
TGTGCCAGCAGCTTATTAGAAGGGAGCACTGAAGCTTTCTTT
CASSLLEGSTEAFF
>-|-|TRBJ2-1|TRBV15
TGTGCCACCAGCACCCCCGCCGGAGCGGGTTCCTACAATGAGCAGTTCTTC
CATSTPAGAGSYNEQFF
>TRBD1|-|TRBJ2-1|TRBV5-1
TGCGCCAGCAGCGACGTGGGACAGACCTACAATGAGCAGTTCTTC
CASSDVGQTYNEQFF
>TRBD2|-|TRBJ2-7|TRBV28
TGTGCCAGCAGTGGGACTAGCGCTTCCTACGAGCAGTACTTC
CASSGTSASYEQYF
>-|-|TRBJ2-2|TRBV5-1
TGCGCCAGCAGTTATCGGAGCTGGAACACCGGGGAGCTGTTTTTT
CASSYRSWNTGELFF
>TRBD2|-|TRBJ2-7|TRBV4-2
TGTGCCAGCAGCCAAGATCCCTCGCTAGCGGGAGAGCACGAGCAGTACTTC
CASSQDPSLAGEHEQYF
>TRBD1|-|TRBJ2-7|TRBV30
TGTGCCTGGAGTTCCGGGACAGGGGAGTACGAGCAGTACTTC
CAWSSGTGEYEQYF
>TRBD1|-|TRBJ1-2|TRBV6-6
TGTGCCAGCAGTTACGGGACAGAAGGCTACACCTTC
CASSYGTEGYTF
>TRBD2|-|TRBJ2-7|TRBV19
TGTGCCAGTAGTACCCGCTCTAGCGGGACATCCTACGAGCAGTACTTC
CASSTRSSGTSYEQYF
>TRBD2|-|TRBJ2-1|TRBV14
TGTGCCAGCAGCCAAGTGTATAGCGGGACTTTTGGTGAGCAGTTCTTC
CASSQVYSGTFGEQFF